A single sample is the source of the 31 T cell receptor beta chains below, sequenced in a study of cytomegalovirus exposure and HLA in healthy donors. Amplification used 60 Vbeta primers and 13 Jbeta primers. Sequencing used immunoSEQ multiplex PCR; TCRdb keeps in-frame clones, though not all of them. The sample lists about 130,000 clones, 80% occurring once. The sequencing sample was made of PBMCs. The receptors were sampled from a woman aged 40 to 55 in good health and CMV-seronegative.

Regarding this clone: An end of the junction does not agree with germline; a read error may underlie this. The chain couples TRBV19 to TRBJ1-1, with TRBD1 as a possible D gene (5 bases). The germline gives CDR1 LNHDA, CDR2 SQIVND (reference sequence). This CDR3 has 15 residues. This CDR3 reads CPSSSRDSAHTEAFF. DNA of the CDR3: TGTCCCAGTAGTTCGAGGGACTCGGCCCACACTGAAGCTTTCTTT.

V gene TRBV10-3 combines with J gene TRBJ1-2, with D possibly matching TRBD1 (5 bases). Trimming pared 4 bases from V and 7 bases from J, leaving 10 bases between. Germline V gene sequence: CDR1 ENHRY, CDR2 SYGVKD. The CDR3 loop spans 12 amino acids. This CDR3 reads CAISGDSRGYTF. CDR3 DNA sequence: TGTGCCATCAGTGGAGACAGTCGTGGCTACACCTTC.

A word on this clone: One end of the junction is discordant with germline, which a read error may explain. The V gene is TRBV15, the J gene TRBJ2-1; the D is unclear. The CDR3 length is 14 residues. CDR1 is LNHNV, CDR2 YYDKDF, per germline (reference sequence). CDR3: CATSGDRRVYEQFF. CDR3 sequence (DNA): TGTGCCACCAGCGGAGACCGACGGGTGTATGAGCAGTTCTTC.

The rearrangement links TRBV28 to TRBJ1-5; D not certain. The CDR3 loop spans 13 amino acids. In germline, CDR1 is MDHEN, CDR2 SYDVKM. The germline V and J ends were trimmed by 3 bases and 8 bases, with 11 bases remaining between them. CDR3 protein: CASSLSLREPQHF. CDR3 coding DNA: TGTGCCAGCAGTTTGTCCCTACGGGAGCCCCAGCATTTT.

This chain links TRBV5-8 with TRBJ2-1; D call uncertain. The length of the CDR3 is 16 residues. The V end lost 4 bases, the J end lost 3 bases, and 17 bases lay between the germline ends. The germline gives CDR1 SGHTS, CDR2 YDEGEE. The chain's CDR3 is CASSPASRSDYNEQFF. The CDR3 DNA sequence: TGTGCCAGCAGCCCAGCTAGTCGTTCTGACTACAATGAGCAGTTCTTC.

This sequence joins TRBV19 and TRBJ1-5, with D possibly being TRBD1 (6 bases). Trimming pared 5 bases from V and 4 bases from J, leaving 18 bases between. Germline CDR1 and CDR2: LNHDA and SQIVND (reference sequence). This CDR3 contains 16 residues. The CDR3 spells CASSAWGRLLNQPQHF. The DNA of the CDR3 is TGTGCCAGTAGTGCCTGGGGGCGACTCCTTAATCAGCCCCAGCATTTT.

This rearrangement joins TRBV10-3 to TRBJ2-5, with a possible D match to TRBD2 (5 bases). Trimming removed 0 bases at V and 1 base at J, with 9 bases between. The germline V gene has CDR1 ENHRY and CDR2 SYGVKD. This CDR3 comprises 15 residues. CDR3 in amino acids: CAISESGGSQETQYF. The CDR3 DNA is TGTGCCATCAGTGAGTCAGGAGGTTCCCAAGAGACCCAGTACTTC.

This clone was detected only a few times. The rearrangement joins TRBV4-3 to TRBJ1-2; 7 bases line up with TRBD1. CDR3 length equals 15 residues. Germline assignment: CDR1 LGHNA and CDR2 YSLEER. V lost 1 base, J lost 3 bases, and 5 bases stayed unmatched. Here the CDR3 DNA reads TGCGCCAGCAGCCAAGCTTCCAGGGGGGACTATGGCTACACCTTC. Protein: CASSQASRGDYGYTF.

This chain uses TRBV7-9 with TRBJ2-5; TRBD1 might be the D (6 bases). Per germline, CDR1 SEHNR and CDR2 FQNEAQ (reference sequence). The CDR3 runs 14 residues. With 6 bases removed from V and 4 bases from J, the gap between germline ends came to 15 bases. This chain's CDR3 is CASRLQGVGETQYF. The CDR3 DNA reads TGTGCCAGCAGATTACAGGGCGTGGGAGAGACCCAGTACTTC. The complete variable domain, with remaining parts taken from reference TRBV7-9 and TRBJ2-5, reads DTGVSQNPRHKITKRGQNVTFRCDPISEHNRLYWYRQTLGQGPEFLTYFQNEAQLEKSRLLSDRFSAERPKGSFSTLEIQRTEQGDSAMYLCASRLQGVGETQYFGPGTRLLVL.

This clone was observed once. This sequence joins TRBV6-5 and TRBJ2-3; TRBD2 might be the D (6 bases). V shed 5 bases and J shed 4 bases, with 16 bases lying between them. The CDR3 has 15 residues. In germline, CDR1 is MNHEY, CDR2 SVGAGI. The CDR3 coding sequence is TGTGCCAGCAGTCGTTTCGGGGGTAGCTCAGATACGCAGTATTTT. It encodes CASSRFGGSSDTQYF.

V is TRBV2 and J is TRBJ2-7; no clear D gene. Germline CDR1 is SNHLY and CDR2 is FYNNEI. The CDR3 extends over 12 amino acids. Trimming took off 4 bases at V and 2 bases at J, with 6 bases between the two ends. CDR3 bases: TGTGCCAGCAGTGCTAGTCCCTACGAGCAGTACTTC. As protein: CASSASPYEQYF.

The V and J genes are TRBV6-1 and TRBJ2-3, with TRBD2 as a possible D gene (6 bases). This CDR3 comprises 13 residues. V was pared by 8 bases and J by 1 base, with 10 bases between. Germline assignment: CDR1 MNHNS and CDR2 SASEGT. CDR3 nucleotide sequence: TGTGCCAGCGAGGCTAGCGGCACAGATACGCAGTATTTT. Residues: CASEASGTDTQYF.

DNA for the CDR3: TGTGCCAGCAGCTTGTACCCTAGCGGGGCAGATACGCAGTATTTT. The encoded protein is CASSLYPSGADTQYF. This chain uses TRBV5-5 with TRBJ2-3; 9 bases are shared with TRBD2. Germline CDR1 SGHKS, CDR2 YYEKEE (reference sequence). The junction had 4 bases not matched to a gene; V was cut back by 1 base and J by 4 bases. The CDR3 length is 15 residues.

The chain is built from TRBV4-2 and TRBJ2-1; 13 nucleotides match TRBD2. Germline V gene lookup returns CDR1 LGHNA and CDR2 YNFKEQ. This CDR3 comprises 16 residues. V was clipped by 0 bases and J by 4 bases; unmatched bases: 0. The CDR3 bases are TGTGCCAGCAGCCAAGAGACTAGCGGGGGGTACAATGAGCAGTTCTTC. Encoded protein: CASSQETSGGYNEQFF.

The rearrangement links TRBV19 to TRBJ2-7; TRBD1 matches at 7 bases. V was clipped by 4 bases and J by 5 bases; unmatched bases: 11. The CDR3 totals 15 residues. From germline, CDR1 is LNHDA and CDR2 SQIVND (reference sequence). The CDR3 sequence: CASSTATGLRDEQYF. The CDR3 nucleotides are TGTGCCAGTAGTACCGCGACAGGGCTTCGGGACGAGCAGTACTTC.

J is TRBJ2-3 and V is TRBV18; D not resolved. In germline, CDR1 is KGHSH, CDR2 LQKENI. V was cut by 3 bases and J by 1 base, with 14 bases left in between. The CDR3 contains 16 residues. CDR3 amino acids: CASSPSGGGGTDTQYF. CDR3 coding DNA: TGTGCCAGCTCACCTTCCGGCGGTGGTGGCACAGATACGCAGTATTTT.

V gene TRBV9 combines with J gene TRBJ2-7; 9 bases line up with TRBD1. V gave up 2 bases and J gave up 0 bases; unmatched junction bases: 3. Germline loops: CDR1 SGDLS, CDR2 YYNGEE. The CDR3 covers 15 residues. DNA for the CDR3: TGTGCCAGCAGCGTGGGACAGGGACCCTCCTACGAGCAGTACTTC. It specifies CASSVGQGPSYEQYF.

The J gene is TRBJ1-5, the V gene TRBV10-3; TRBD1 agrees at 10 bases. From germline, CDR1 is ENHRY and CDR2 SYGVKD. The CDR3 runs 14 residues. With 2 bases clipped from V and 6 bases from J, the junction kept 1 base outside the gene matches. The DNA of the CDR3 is TGTGCCATCAGTGAGGGACAGGGGGGTCAGCCCCAGCATTTT. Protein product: CAISEGQGGQPQHF.

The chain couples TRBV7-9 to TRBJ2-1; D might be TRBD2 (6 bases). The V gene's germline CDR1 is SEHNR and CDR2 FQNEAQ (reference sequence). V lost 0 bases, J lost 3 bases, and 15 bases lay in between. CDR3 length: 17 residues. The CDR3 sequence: CASSLALGQGGYNEQFF. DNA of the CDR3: TGTGCCAGCAGCTTAGCGCTTGGGCAGGGAGGCTACAATGAGCAGTTCTTC. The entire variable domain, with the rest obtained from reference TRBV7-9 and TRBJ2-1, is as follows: DTGVSQNPRHKITKRGQNVTFRCDPISEHNRLYWYRQTLGQGPEFLTYFQNEAQLEKSRLLSDRFSAERPKGSFSTLEIQRTEQGDSAMYLCASSLALGQGGYNEQFFGPGTRLTVL.

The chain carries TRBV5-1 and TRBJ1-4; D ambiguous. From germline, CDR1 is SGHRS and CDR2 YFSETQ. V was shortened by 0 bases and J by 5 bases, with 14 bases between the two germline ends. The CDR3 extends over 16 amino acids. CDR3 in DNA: TGCGCCAGCAGCTTGGCCGTGGGGAGAGGGAATGAAAAACTGTTTTTT. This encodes CASSLAVGRGNEKLFF.

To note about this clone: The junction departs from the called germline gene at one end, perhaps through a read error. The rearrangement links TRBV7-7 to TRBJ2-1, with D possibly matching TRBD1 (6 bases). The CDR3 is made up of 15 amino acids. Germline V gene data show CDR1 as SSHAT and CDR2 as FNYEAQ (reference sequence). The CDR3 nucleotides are TGTGCTAGCAGCCCCCTGGGGGCCGGCCGTAGTGAGCAGTTCTTC. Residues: CASSPLGAGRSEQFF.

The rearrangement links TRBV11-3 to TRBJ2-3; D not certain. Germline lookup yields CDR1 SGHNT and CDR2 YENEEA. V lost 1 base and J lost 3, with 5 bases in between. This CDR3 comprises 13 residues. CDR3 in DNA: TGTGCCAGCAGCTTAGGAGTGACAGATACGCAGTATTTT. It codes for CASSLGVTDTQYF.

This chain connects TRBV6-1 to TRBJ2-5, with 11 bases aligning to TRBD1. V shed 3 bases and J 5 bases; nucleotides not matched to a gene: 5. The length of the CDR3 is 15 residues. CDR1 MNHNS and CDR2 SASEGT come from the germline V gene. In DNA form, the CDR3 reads TGTGCCAGCAGTGAGGACAGGGGGCGCAGGGAGACCCAGTACTTC. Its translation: CASSEDRGRRETQYF.

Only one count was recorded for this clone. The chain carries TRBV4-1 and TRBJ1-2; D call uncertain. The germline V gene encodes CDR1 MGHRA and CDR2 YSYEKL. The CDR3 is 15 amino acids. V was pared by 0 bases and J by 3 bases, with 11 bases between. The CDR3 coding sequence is TGCGCCAGCAGCCAAGAACATGGGCGGGACTATGGCTACACCTTC. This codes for CASSQEHGRDYGYTF.

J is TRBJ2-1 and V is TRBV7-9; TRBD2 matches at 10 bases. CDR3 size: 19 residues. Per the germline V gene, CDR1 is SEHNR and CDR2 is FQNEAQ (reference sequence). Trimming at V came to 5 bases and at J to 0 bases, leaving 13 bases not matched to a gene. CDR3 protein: CASSRTSSGGVLSYNEQFF. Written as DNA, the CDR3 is TGTGCCAGCAGCCGAACCTCTAGCGGGGGCGTTCTCTCCTACAATGAGCAGTTCTTC.

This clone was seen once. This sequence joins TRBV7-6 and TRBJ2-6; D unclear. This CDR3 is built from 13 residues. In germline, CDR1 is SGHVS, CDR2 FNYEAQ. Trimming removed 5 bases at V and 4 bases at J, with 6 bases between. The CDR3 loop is CASSPLGANVLTF. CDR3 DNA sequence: TGTGCCAGCAGCCCCTTGGGGGCCAACGTCCTGACTTTC.

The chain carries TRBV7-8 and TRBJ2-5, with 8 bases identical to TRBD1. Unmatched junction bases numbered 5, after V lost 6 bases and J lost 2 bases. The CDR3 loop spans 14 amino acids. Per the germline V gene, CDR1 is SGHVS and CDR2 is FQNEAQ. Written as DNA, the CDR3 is TGTGCCAGCAGAAATACAGGGGGACAAGAGACCCAGTACTTC. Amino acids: CASRNTGGQETQYF.

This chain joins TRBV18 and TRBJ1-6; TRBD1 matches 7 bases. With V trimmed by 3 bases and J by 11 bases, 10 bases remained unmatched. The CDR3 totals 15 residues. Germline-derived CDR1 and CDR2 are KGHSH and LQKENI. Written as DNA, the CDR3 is TGTGCCAGCTCACCCAGGGCGGAGAGGGGGCCACCCCTCCACTTT. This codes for CASSPRAERGPPLHF.

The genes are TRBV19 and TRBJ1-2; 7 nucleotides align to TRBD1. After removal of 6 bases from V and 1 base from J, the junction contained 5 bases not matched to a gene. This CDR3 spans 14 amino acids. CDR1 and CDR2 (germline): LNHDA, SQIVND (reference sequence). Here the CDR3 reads CASRRQGLNYGYTF. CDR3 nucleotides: TGTGCCAGTAGGAGACAGGGACTTAACTATGGCTACACCTTC.

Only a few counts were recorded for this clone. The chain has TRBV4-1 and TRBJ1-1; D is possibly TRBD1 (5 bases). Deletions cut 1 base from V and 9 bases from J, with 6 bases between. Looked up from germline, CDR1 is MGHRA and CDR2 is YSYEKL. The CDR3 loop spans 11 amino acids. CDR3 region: CASSQGTKAFF. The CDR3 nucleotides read TGCGCCAGCAGCCAAGGGACAAAAGCTTTCTTT.

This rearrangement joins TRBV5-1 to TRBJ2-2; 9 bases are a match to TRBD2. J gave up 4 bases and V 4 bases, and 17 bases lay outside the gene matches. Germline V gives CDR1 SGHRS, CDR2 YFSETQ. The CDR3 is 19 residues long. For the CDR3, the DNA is TGCGCCAGCAGCAGAACGCCAGCGGGGGGTGGTTCGGGCACCGGGGAGCTGTTTTTT. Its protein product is CASSRTPAGGGSGTGELFF.